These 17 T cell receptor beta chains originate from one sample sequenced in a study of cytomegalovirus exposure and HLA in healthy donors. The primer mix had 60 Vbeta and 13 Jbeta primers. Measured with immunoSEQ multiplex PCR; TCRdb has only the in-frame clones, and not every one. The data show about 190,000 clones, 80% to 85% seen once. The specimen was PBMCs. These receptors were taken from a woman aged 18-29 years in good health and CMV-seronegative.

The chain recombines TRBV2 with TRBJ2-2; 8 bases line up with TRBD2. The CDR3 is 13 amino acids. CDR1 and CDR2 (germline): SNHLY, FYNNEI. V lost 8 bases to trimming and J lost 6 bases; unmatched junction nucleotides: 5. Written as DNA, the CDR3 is TGTGCCAGCTTCGCGGGGGGACCCGGGGAGCTGTTTTTT. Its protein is CASFAGGPGELFF.

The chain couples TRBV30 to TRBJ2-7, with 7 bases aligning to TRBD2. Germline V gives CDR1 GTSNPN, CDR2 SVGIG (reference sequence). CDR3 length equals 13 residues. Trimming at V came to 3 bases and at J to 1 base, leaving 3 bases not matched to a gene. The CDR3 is CAWSRAGSYEQYF. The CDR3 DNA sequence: TGTGCCTGGAGCCGAGCGGGGTCCTACGAGCAGTACTTC.

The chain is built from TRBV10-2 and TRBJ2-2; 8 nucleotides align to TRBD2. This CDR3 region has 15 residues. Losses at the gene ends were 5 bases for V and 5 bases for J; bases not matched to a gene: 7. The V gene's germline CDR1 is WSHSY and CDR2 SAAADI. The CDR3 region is CASSWGGGLTGELFF. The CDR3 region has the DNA TGCGCCAGCAGTTGGGGCGGGGGGTTGACCGGGGAGCTGTTTTTT.

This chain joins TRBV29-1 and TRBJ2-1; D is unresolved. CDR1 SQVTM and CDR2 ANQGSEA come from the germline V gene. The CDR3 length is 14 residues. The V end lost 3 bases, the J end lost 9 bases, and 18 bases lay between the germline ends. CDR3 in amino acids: CSVDLPARGGEQFF. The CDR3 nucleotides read TGCAGCGTTGATTTGCCAGCCCGAGGTGGTGAGCAGTTCTTC.

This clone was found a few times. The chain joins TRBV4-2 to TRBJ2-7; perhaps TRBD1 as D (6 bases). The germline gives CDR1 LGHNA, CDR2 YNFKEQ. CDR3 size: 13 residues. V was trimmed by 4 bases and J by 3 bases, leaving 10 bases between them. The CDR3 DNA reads TGTGCCAGCAGCCCCAACAGGGACTACGAGCAGTACTTC. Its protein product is CASSPNRDYEQYF.

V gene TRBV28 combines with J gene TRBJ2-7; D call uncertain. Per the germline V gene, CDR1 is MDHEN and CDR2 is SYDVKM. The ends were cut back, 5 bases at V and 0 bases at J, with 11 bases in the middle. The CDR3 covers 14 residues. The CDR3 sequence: CASSHPLSSYEQYF. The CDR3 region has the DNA TGTGCCAGCAGTCATCCCCTCAGCTCCTACGAGCAGTACTTC.

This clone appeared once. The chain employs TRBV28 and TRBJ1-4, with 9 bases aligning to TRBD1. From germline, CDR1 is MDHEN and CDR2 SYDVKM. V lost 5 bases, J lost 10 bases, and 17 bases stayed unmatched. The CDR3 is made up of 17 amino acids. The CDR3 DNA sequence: TGTGCCAGCAGTCCAACCGGGGAGGGACAGGGAGGTCGAAAACTGTTTTTT. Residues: CASSPTGEGQGGRKLFF.

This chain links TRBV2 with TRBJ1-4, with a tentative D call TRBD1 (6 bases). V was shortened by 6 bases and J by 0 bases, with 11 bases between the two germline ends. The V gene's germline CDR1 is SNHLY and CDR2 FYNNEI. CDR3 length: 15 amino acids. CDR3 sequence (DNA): TGTGCCAGCAGCCTAGGGGGGGCAACTAATGAAAAACTGTTTTTT. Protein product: CASSLGGATNEKLFF.

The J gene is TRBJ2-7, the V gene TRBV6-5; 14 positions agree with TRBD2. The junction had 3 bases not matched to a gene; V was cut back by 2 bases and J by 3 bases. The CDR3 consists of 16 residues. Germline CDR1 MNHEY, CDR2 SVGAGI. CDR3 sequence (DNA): TGTGCCAGCAGTTACGGGACTAGCGGGAGTCTCTACGAGCAGTACTTC. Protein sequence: CASSYGTSGSLYEQYF.

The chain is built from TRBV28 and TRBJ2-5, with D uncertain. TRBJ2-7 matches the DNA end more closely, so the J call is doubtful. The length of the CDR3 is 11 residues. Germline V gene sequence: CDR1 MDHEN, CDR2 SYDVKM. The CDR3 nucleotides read TGTGCCAGCAGTCCCCATGTCGAGCAGTACTTC. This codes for CASSPHVEQYF.

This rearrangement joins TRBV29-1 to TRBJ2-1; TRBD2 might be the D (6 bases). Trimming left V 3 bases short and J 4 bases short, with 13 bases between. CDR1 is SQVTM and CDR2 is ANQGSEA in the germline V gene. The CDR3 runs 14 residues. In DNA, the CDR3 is TGCAGCGTTGACGGGGGACCTCTTTACAATGAGCAGTTCTTC. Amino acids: CSVDGGPLYNEQFF.

CDR3 sequence reads: CASSLGLAGPQETQYF. DNA of the CDR3: TGCGCCAGCAGCTTGGGGCTAGCGGGACCCCAAGAGACCCAGTACTTC. The V call is TRBV5-1, the J call TRBJ2-5; 9 bases are a match to TRBD2. The CDR3 contains 16 residues. V trimming: 0 bases; J trimming: 1 base; junction bases outside the gene matches: 4. Germline CDR1 reads SGHRS; CDR2 reads YFSETQ.

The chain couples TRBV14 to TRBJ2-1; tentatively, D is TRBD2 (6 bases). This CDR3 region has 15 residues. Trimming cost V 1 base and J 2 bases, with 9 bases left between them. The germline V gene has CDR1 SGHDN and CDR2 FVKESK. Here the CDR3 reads CASSQVGGPYNEQFF. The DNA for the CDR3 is TGTGCCAGCAGCCAAGTGGGGGGACCCTACAATGAGCAGTTCTTC. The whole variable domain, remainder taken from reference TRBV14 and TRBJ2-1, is EAGVTQFPSHSVIEKGQTVTLRCDPISGHDNLYWYRRVMGKEIKFLLHFVKESKQDESGMPNNRFLAERTGGTYSTLKVQPAELEDSGVYFCASSQVGGPYNEQFFGPGTRLTVL.

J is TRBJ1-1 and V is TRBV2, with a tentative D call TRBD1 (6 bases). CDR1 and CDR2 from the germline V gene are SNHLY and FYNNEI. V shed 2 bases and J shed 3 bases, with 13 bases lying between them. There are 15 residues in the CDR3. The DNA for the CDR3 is TGTGCCAGCAGTGAAAGTTCAGGGGTCGACACTGAAGCTTTCTTT. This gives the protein CASSESSGVDTEAFF.

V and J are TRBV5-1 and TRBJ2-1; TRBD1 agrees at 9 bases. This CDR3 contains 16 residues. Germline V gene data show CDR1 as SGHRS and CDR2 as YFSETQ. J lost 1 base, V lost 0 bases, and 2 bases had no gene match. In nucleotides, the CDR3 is TGCGCCAGCAGCTTGGGAGACAGGGGGTCCTACAATGAGCAGTTCTTC. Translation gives CASSLGDRGSYNEQFF.

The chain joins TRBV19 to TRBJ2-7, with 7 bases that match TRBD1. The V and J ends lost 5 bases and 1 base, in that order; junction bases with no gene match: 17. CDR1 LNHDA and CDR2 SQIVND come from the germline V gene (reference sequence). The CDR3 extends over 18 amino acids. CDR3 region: CASSPPRGHDRVSYEQYF. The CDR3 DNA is TGTGCCAGTAGTCCCCCCCGAGGACACGACAGGGTGTCCTACGAGCAGTACTTC.

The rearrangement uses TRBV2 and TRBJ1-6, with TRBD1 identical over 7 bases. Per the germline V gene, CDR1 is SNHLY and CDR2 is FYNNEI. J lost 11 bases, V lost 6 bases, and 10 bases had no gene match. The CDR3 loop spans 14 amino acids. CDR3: CASRWDSLTAPLHF. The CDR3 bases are TGTGCCAGCAGGTGGGACAGCCTCACAGCACCCCTCCACTTT.